One T cell receptor (beta chain) is described in this entry. Its antigen is not identified. Germline lookup yields CDR1 MNHEY and CDR2 SVGAGI. The V gene end was trimmed by 1 base and the J gene end by 2 bases; junction bases not matched to a gene: 4. The CDR3 totals 15 residues. This table comes from immunoSEQ multiplex PCR, and its TCRdb copy is limited to in-frame clones, with some not included. The data contain around 39,000 clones, 70% to 85% of them singletons. This record belongs to a study of OX40 agonist ivuxolimab in advanced cancers. Study-wide background: Patient treatment consisted of intravenous ivuxolimab administration every 2 weeks at 0.01 to 10 mg/kg.

Study-level findings and limits: At 0.1-3.0 mg/kg, partial responders had clonal expansion among the lowest observed.

The starting material was CD4+ or CD8+ T cells sorted from blood, obtained in a trial of the OX40 agonist ivuxolimab. The receptor was derived from an adult with an advanced solid tumor such as melanoma, head and neck, liver or kidney cancer. The chain uses TRBV6-5 and TRBJ2-7; 8 nucleotides line up with TRBD2. This chain's CDR3 is CASSYFAGGAYEQYF. CDR3 nucleotides: TGTGCCAGCAGTTACTTTGCCGGGGGGGCCTACGAGCAGTACTTC.